This T cell receptor beta chain is from a study of a mutant IDH1 vaccine in newly diagnosed glioma. On the study more broadly: Of treated patients, roughly 62% were men and approximately 40% women, averaging around 39 years.

This clone was recorded a few times. Its antigen is still unknown. The assay was immunoSEQ multiplex PCR, and TCRdb's table has in-frame clones only and misses some. The profile shows some 38,000 clones, roughly 92% of them singletons. Documented time point: baseline, week 1 (first vaccination visit). Treatment indicated: pre-vaccination baseline after standard-of-care therapy. Trimming removed 3 bases from V and 1 base from J; junction bases left unmatched: 2. This CDR3 contains 15 residues. Per germline, CDR1 LNHNV and CDR2 YYDKDF (reference sequence). General study results and limits: Changes in the top peripheral T cell clonotypes seemingly had no bearing on pseudoprogression.

This sample comprised PBMCs, obtained from a glioma patient treated with radiotherapy, temozolomide or both. The source of this sequence is a man aged 18 to 29 with glioma. V is TRBV15 and J is TRBJ1-5, with TRBD1 matching over 8 bases. The CDR3 DNA is TGTGCCACCAGCAGCGACAGGGGAAGCAATCAGCCCCAGCATTTT. This codes for CATSSDRGSNQPQHF.